The source of this T cell receptor (beta chain) is a study of cytomegalovirus exposure and HLA in healthy donors. Primers: 60 Vbeta forward and 13 Jbeta reverse. Profiled with immunoSEQ multiplex PCR; TCRdb holds only in-frame clones, not every one. The profile shows roughly 100,000 clones, around 80% of them singletons. About this clone: As yet, its antigen is unknown.

The study's findings and limits: Accurate HLA-A and HLA-B prediction from TCR beta sequences was reported for most subjects.

Sequencing was performed on PBMCs. This TCR was recovered from a woman aged 18-30 years in good health and CMV-seropositive.

Here the CDR3 DNA reads TGCGCCAGCAGTGTATCCAGGGATTTTTACGAGCAGTACTTC. This sequence encodes CASSVSRDFYEQYF. This sequence joins TRBV4-3 and TRBJ2-7, with D maybe TRBD1 (5 bases). Trimming removed 6 bases from V and 4 bases from J, with 16 bases in between. Germline V lookup: CDR1 LGHNA, CDR2 YSLEER. This CDR3 region has 14 residues.